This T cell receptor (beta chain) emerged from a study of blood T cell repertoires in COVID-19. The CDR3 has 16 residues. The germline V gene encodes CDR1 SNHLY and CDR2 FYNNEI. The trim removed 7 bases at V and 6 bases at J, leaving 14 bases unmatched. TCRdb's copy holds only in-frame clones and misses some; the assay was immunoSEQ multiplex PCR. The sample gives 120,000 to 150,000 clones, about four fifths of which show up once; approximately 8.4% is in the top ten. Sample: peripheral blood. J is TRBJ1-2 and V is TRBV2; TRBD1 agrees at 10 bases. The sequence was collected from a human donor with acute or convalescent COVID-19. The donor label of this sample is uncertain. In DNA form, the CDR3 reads TGTGCCAGCACCTGGCCCCTGACAGGGGGCGCGGATGGCTACACCTTC. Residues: CASTWPLTGGADGYTF.